This TCR beta chain was sequenced for a study of cytomegalovirus exposure and HLA in healthy donors. In the PCR, 60 Vbeta and 13 Jbeta primers were used. The data were produced by immunoSEQ multiplex PCR, yet TCRdb's version contains in-frame clones alone and is incomplete. The data contain about 200,000 clones, around 79% of them singletons. On this clone itself: Antigen specificity is unknown.

Study observations and caveats: Highly shared variants forming one cluster were likely a sequencing artifact.

The specimen was PBMCs. The clonotype originates from a girl aged 2-10 years in good health and CMV-seronegative.

CDR3: CASRADPYNEQFF. As DNA, the CDR3 is TGTGCCAGCAGGGCAGATCCCTACAATGAGCAGTTCTTC. This chain links TRBV7-9 with TRBJ2-1; D not certain. The CDR3 loop spans 13 amino acids. Germline CDR1 SEHNR, CDR2 FQNEAQ (reference sequence). Trimming took off 6 bases at V and 2 bases at J, with 8 bases between the two ends.